This TCR beta chain was sequenced for a study of human T cells and chemical hapten exposure. V dropped 4 bases and J dropped 9 bases, with 22 bases sitting between them. CDR1 and CDR2 (germline): SQVTM, ANQGSEA. This CDR3 has 16 residues. Study-wide points: Large CDR3 similarity clusters arose significantly more often from expanded TCRs than from controls. No alteration of TCRs above 1 in 1000 frequency was seen with DPC sensitization. Since the donors had alopecia, their immune response may not be the same as that of healthy people.

A single record per CDR3 protein comes from TCRdb applying MiXCR to the RACE reads. The sample consists of 84,000 or so distinct CDR3 sequences, 8.5% of them appearing once. This clonotype was picked up many times. What it recognizes is unknown. Regarding time point: pre-sensitization, week 0. Treatment in this sample: therapeutic diphenylcyclopropenone sensitization with weekly scalp DPC. V gene TRBV29-1 combines with J gene TRBJ2-6; D is unclear. Sequenced here: whole blood, sampled in connection with sensitization to the hapten diphenylcyclopropenone (DPC). The TCR sequence derives from a man aged 40-50 years with alopecia areata. Some clones in this sample may be carry-over from other donors' samples. In nucleotides, the CDR3 is TGCAGCGTTGTGTCACCCCTCGAGCCGCTAGGCAACGTCCTGACTTTC. Translation: CSVVSPLEPLGNVLTF.